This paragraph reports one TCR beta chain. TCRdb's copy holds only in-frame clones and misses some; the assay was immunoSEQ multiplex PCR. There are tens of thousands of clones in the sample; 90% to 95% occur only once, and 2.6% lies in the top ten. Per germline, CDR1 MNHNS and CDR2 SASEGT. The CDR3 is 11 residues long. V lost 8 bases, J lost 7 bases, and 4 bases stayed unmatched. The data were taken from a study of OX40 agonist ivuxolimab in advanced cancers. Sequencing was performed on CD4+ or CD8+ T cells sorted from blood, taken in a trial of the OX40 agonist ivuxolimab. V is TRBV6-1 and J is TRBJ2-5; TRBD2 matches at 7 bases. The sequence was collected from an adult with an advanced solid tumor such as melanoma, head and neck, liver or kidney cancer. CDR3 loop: CASEPGGTQYF. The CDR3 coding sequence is TGTGCCAGCGAACCGGGAGGGACCCAGTACTTC.